These 29 T cell receptor beta chains were sequenced from one sample in a study of blood T cell repertoires in COVID-19. Sequencing used immunoSEQ multiplex PCR; TCRdb keeps in-frame clones, though not all of them. The table has fewer than 400,000 clones, 85% seen once; the top ten hold around 1.8%. Sequencing was carried out using PBMCs or T cells enriched from blood (not recorded which). These receptors came from a woman aged 30 to 39 who had been exposed to COVID-19.

The J gene is TRBJ1-1, the V gene TRBV5-1; no reliable D call. Germline V gene lookup returns CDR1 SGHRS and CDR2 YFSETQ. CDR3 length: 13 residues. The V gene lost 0 bases and the J gene lost 3 bases, with 6 bases spanning the gap. The CDR3 nucleotides read TGCGCCAGCAGCTTGGCTCAGTACACTGAAGCTTTCTTT. It yields the protein CASSLAQYTEAFF.

The CDR3 nucleotides are TGTGCCAGCACCTCTCCCCTTACGGGAAACTATGGCTACACCTTC. Protein product: CASTSPLTGNYGYTF. The chain has TRBV28 and TRBJ1-2; no definite D call. The CDR3 runs to 15 residues. V lost 7 bases and J lost 2, with 17 bases in between. Germline V gives CDR1 MDHEN, CDR2 SYDVKM.

This chain joins TRBV7-6 and TRBJ1-1; TRBD1 aligns across 12 bases. After removal of 3 bases from V and 5 bases from J, the junction contained 7 bases not matched to a gene. Germline V gives CDR1 SGHVS, CDR2 FNYEAQ. The length of the CDR3 is 16 residues. Here the CDR3 DNA reads TGTGCCAGCAGCTTTCAGGGACAGGGGGCGCGGACTGAAGCTTTCTTT. The encoded protein is CASSFQGQGARTEAFF.

V gene TRBV9 combines with J gene TRBJ2-7; 7 positions match TRBD2. V gave up 4 bases and J gave up 1 base; unmatched junction bases: 8. This CDR3 is built from 15 residues. Germline V lookup: CDR1 SGDLS, CDR2 YYNGEE. CDR3 loop: CASSPSAGLSYEQYF. DNA for the CDR3: TGTGCCAGCAGCCCATCAGCGGGATTGTCCTACGAGCAGTACTTC.

V is TRBV6-5 and J is TRBJ1-3, with TRBD1 identical over 8 bases. Germline CDR1 MNHEY, CDR2 SVGAGI. The CDR3 runs 13 residues. With V trimmed by 10 bases and J by 5 bases, 7 bases remained unmatched. The CDR3 sequence: CATGRTGRNTIYF. For the CDR3, the DNA is TGTGCCACCGGACGGACAGGGCGAAACACCATATATTTT.

The CDR3 region has the DNA TGTGCCAGCAGCCAAGATATCTCCAGGGGGACAGATACGCAGTATTTT. This codes for CASSQDISRGTDTQYF. The chain joins TRBV4-2 to TRBJ2-3; 7 nucleotides agree with TRBD1. The CDR3 runs to 16 residues. The junction had 6 bases not matched to a gene; V was cut back by 0 bases and J by 3 bases. Germline values: CDR1 LGHNA, CDR2 YNFKEQ.

This chain connects TRBV30 to TRBJ2-6; 8 bases map to TRBD2. Germline V gene sequence: CDR1 GTSNPN, CDR2 SVGIG (reference sequence). CDR3 length: 18 amino acids. Germline trimming cut 3 bases from V and 3 bases from J; bases unmatched to any gene: 13. The CDR3 coding sequence is TGTGCCTGGAGGCCAAGGGCGGGGGGTTATAGTGGGGCCAACGTCCTGACTTTC. The encoded protein is CAWRPRAGGYSGANVLTF.

The chain uses TRBV30 and TRBJ1-5, with D unresolved. Germline V gene data show CDR1 as GTSNPN and CDR2 as SVGIG (reference sequence). The CDR3 has 14 residues. Trimming took off 2 bases at V and 1 base at J, with 9 bases between the two ends. The CDR3 DNA is TGTGCCTGGAGTCGCAGCGCGAGCAATCAGCCCCAGCATTTT. It encodes CAWSRSASNQPQHF.

This sequence joins TRBV9 and TRBJ2-1, with 10 bases aligning to TRBD2. CDR3 length: 16 amino acids. The junction had 10 bases not matched to a gene; V was cut back by 5 bases and J by 5 bases. Germline loops: CDR1 SGDLS, CDR2 YYNGEE. The chain's CDR3 is CASSLKGLALNNEQFF. CDR3 DNA: TGTGCCAGCAGTCTTAAGGGACTAGCGCTGAACAATGAGCAGTTCTTC. Full variable domain (rest looked up from reference TRBV9 and TRBJ2-1): DSGVTQTPKHLITATGQRVTLRCSPRSGDLSVYWYQQSLDQGLQFLIQYYNGEERAKGNILERFSAQQFPDLHSELNLSSLELGDSALYFCASSLKGLALNNEQFFGPGTRLTVL.

The chain combines TRBV2 with TRBJ1-1; the D is unclear. CDR3 length: 13 residues. CDR1 SNHLY and CDR2 FYNNEI come from the germline V gene. Trimming took off 5 bases at V and 0 bases at J, with 7 bases between the two ends. CDR3 sequence reads: CASSRTVNTEAFF. CDR3 bases: TGTGCCAGCAGTAGAACGGTGAACACTGAAGCTTTCTTT. Full variable domain (remainder filled in from reference TRBV2 and TRBJ1-1): EPEVTQTPSHQVTQMGQEVILRCVPISNHLYFYWYRQILGQKVEFLVSFYNNEISEKSEIFDDQFSVERPDGSNFTLKIRSTKLEDSAMYFCASSRTVNTEAFFGQGTRLTVV.

The chain carries TRBV5-6 and TRBJ1-5; 7 positions match TRBD1. The V gene end was trimmed by 2 bases and the J gene end by 4 bases; junction bases not matched to a gene: 12. The CDR3 spans 17 residues. Germline V lookup: CDR1 SGHDT, CDR2 YYEEEE. CDR3 loop: CASSFSFRDRGNQPQHF. The CDR3 region has the DNA TGTGCCAGCAGCTTTTCTTTTCGGGACAGAGGTAATCAGCCCCAGCATTTT. The full variable domain, rest sourced from reference TRBV5-6 and TRBJ1-5, is DAGVTQSPTHLIKTRGQQVTLRCSPKSGHDTVSWYQQALGQGPQFIFQYYEEEERQRGNFPDRFSGHQFPNYSSELNVNALLLGDSALYLCASSFSFRDRGNQPQHFGDGTRLSIL.

The CDR3 nucleotides are TGTGCCAGCAGTTCCCCAACCGGAACAGCTGAAAAACTGTTTTTT. The encoded protein is CASSSPTGTAEKLFF. V gene TRBV7-9 combines with J gene TRBJ1-4, with no clear D. Germline CDR1 is SEHNR and CDR2 is FQNEAQ (reference sequence). The length of the CDR3 is 15 residues. V was clipped by 6 bases and J by 7 bases, with 18 bases between them.

This rearrangement joins TRBV6-5 to TRBJ1-5; TRBD1 matches at 11 bases. CDR1 MNHEY and CDR2 SVGAGI come from the germline V gene. CDR3 length: 15 amino acids. Unmatched junction bases numbered 3, after V lost 4 bases and J lost 4 bases. CDR3 coding DNA: TGTGCCAGCAGTTCCCGGGACAGGGGGAATCAGCCCCAGCATTTT. The encoded protein is CASSSRDRGNQPQHF.

The J gene is TRBJ2-1, the V gene TRBV4-1, with D hard to call. This CDR3 has 15 amino acids. Germline V gene sequence: CDR1 MGHRA, CDR2 YSYEKL. The germline V and J ends were trimmed by 4 bases and 0 bases, with 10 bases remaining between them. This CDR3 is CASSLDLSSYNEQFF. The DNA of the CDR3 is TGCGCCAGCAGCCTTGACTTAAGCTCCTACAATGAGCAGTTCTTC.

The rearrangement links TRBV7-9 to TRBJ2-7; the match to TRBD2 covers 11 bases. The V and J ends lost 5 bases and 2 bases, in that order; junction bases with no gene match: 8. This CDR3 region has 16 residues. The germline CDR1 and CDR2 sequences are SEHNR and FQNEAQ (reference sequence). CDR3 DNA: TGTGCCAGCAGCGCTGGGACTAGCGGTTACACCTACGAGCAGTACTTC. Amino acid sequence: CASSAGTSGYTYEQYF.

The J gene is TRBJ1-2, the V gene TRBV4-3, with 7 positions matching TRBD1. This CDR3 is built from 19 residues. Germline V gene data show CDR1 as LGHNA and CDR2 as YSLEER. The V and J ends lost 0 bases and 4 bases, in that order; junction bases with no gene match: 17. The CDR3 sequence is CASSQEYGPRQGAVYGYTF. The CDR3 DNA reads as TGCGCCAGCAGCCAAGAATATGGGCCTCGACAGGGAGCAGTCTATGGCTACACCTTC.

This chain connects TRBV12-3 or TRBV12-4 to TRBJ1-1, with 7 bases aligning to TRBD1. The trim removed 6 bases at V and 4 bases at J, leaving 5 bases unmatched. CDR3 length: 13 amino acids. CDR3 loop: CASRLQGTTEAFF. CDR3 bases: TGTGCCAGCAGGTTACAGGGGACCACTGAAGCTTTCTTT.

This chain joins TRBV30 and TRBJ2-3; a weak D match, TRBD1 (6 bases). Germline CDR1 reads GTSNPN; CDR2 reads SVGIG (reference sequence). Trimming took off 7 bases at V and 2 bases at J, with 13 bases between the two ends. This CDR3 is 13 amino acids long. The CDR3: CALTQGITDTQYF. CDR3 coding DNA: TGTGCCTTGACACAGGGAATCACAGATACGCAGTATTTT.

V is TRBV30 and J is TRBJ1-6; unclear D gene. Trimming took off 0 bases at V and 1 base at J, with 10 bases between the two ends. This CDR3 is built from 16 residues. CDR1 and CDR2 from the germline V gene are GTSNPN and SVGIG (reference sequence). The CDR3 DNA reads as TGTGCCTGGAGTGTACAACGGACTTCCTATAATTCACCCCTCCACTTT. Protein product: CAWSVQRTSYNSPLHF.

This chain uses TRBV27 with TRBJ2-7, with a weak D call TRBD1 (5 bases). The germline V and J ends were trimmed by 2 bases and 3 bases, with 11 bases remaining between them. The germline CDR1 and CDR2 sequences are MNHEY and SMNVEV (reference sequence). This CDR3 has 14 residues. Here the CDR3 reads CASSLRAGNYEQYF. The CDR3 DNA follows: TGTGCCAGCAGTTTACGGGCAGGGAACTACGAGCAGTACTTC.

The chain carries TRBV27 and TRBJ2-7; the match to TRBD1 covers 7 bases. CDR3 length: 15 amino acids. V was clipped by 4 bases and J by 7 bases; unmatched bases: 13. In germline, CDR1 is MNHEY, CDR2 SMNVEV (reference sequence). CDR3 protein: CASSSRPQGSNEQYF. For the CDR3, the DNA is TGTGCCAGCAGTTCCAGACCACAGGGGAGCAATGAGCAGTACTTC.

The rearrangement links TRBV19 to TRBJ1-2; 10 nucleotides line up with TRBD1. The CDR3 consists of 14 residues. Trimming at V came to 5 bases and at J to 4 bases, leaving 4 bases not matched to a gene. Germline values: CDR1 LNHDA, CDR2 SQIVND (reference sequence). CDR3 residues: CASSGGQGIYGYTF. CDR3 nucleotide sequence: TGTGCCAGTAGTGGGGGACAGGGGATCTATGGCTACACCTTC.

This clone was seen only once. The chain uses TRBV30 and TRBJ1-3; possibly TRBD1 for D (5 bases). V dropped 0 bases and J dropped 8 bases, with 11 bases sitting between them. Germline loops: CDR1 GTSNPN, CDR2 SVGIG (reference sequence). The CDR3 has 13 amino acids. The CDR3 DNA reads TGTGCCTGGAGTGTTAAGGGGTCGGACACCATATATTTT. Residues: CAWSVKGSDTIYF.

The chain has TRBV12-1 and TRBJ1-4; TRBD1 is taken as the D call from the table, unchecked against the DNA. TRBV12-1 is an annotated pseudogene. The CDR3 has 18 amino acids. The CDR3 region has the DNA TGTGCCAGCAGCCGATTCAGGGGGCGCGACGCAACTAATGAAAAACTGTTTTTT. Its protein is CASSRFRGRDATNEKLFF.

This chain uses TRBV6-7 with TRBJ1-1, with 7 bases matching TRBD1. TRBV6-7 is an ORF, and what it does is uncertain. The CDR3 is 18 amino acids. The V segment lost 6 bases and the J segment 0 bases; nucleotides outside the gene matches: 16. CDR3 region: CASRGPLGQDAMNTEAFF. In nucleotides, the CDR3 is TGTGCCAGCAGGGGACCGTTAGGACAGGATGCTATGAACACTGAAGCTTTCTTT.

The chain links TRBV5-1 to TRBJ1-6; D perhaps matches TRBD1 (5 bases). V dropped 2 bases and J dropped 6 bases, with 12 bases sitting between them. The CDR3 runs 15 residues. The germline V gene encodes CDR1 SGHRS and CDR2 YFSETQ. CDR3 DNA: TGCGCCAGCAGCTTAAGGGACTCTCTTAATTCACCCCTCCACTTT. Amino acids: CASSLRDSLNSPLHF.

This chain connects TRBV19 to TRBJ2-1; 8 positions match TRBD1. This CDR3 spans 16 amino acids. Germline V gives CDR1 LNHDA, CDR2 SQIVND (reference sequence). Trimming cost V 5 bases and J 2 bases; bases outside gene matches: 8. CDR3 residues: CASSPTGQGPYNEQFF. CDR3 DNA sequence: TGTGCCAGTAGTCCAACTGGACAGGGACCCTACAATGAGCAGTTCTTC.

This chain connects TRBV9 to TRBJ2-1; TRBD2 matches at 10 bases. J gave up 9 bases and V 6 bases, and 12 bases lay outside the gene matches. There are 15 residues in the CDR3. Germline V gives CDR1 SGDLS, CDR2 YYNGEE. CDR3 sequence: CASTTGAGGQVEQFF. The CDR3 bases are TGTGCCAGCACCACCGGAGCGGGGGGGCAGGTTGAGCAGTTCTTC.

The chain's CDR3 is CASSPDGGDYYGYTF. The DNA for the CDR3 is TGCGCCAGCAGCCCCGACGGGGGAGATTACTATGGCTACACCTTC. This sequence joins TRBV4-1 and TRBJ1-2; perhaps TRBD1 as D (5 bases). Germline loops: CDR1 MGHRA, CDR2 YSYEKL. There are 15 residues in the CDR3. Trimming removed 4 bases from V and 3 bases from J, with 15 bases in between.